The entry below gives a single TCR beta chain sequence along with its context. This specimen belongs to a study of blood T cell repertoires in COVID-19. Study-wide context: Material from acute and convalescent COVID-19 was sourced from the United States, Italy and Spain. Sources were T cells, B-cell-depleted T cells, or PBMCs; the material itself was cDNA or gDNA.

Sequencing was performed with immunoSEQ multiplex PCR; in TCRdb, only in-frame clones are kept and a portion is missing. The sample lists about 160,000 clones, about 92% occurring once. CDR3 length: 14 amino acids. Germline CDR1 reads SQVTM; CDR2 reads ANQGSEA. V lost 5 bases, J lost 8 bases, and 14 bases stayed unmatched. Material for sequencing was peripheral blood. This TCR was recovered from a woman aged 55-69 years with COVID-19, enrolled during active disease. V usage is TRBV29-1 and J usage is TRBJ1-2; 7 bases match TRBD1. The CDR3 DNA is TGCAGCGTTACAACTACGCCGGGGACAGACGGCTACACCTTC. It encodes CSVTTTPGTDGYTF.